The rows below give T cell receptor beta chains drawn from one sample of a study of blood T cell repertoires in COVID-19. Assay: immunoSEQ multiplex PCR; the TCRdb copy retains only in-frame clones and omits some. This repertoire shows about 200,000 clones, roughly nine tenths found once; its top ten account for over 7%. The specimen sequenced was PBMCs or T cells enriched from blood (not recorded which). These receptors were collected from a young woman who had recovered from COVID-19. Both conserved end residues are part of each CDR3. D genes are given only for firm matches. Only some rows state a clone size, as once, few, many or a class for expanded clones.

V gene	D gene	J gene	clone size	CDR3 DNA	CDR3 protein
TRBV2	NA	TRBJ1-1	few	TGTGCCAGCAGGACTGACACTGAAGCTTTCTTT	CASRTDTEAFF
TRBV11-2	TRBD1	TRBJ1-1	NA	TGTGCCAGCACCGCCCCCGGGACAGGGGGCTGGGGAGCTTTCTTT	CASTAPGTGGWGAFF
TRBV7-9	NA	TRBJ2-3	once	TGTGCCAGCAGCTTGAGAGATACGCAGTATTTT	CASSLRDTQYF
TRBV6-5	NA	TRBJ2-7	once	TGTCTACTCGGTAACGGGGACAATTTCTACGAGCAGTACTTC	CLLGNGDNFYEQYF
TRBV18	NA	TRBJ2-1	NA	TGTGCCAGCTCCCGACAGGACAATGAGCAGTTCTTC	CASSRQDNEQFF
TRBV5-4	NA	TRBJ2-7	NA	TGTGCCAGCAGCTACGGGACTCCTCTAATCTACGAGCAGTACTTC	CASSYGTPLIYEQYF
TRBV5-6	TRBD1	TRBJ1-6	NA	TGTGCCAGCAGCTTGGGACAGGGGTCTACTTCACCCCTCCACTTT	CASSLGQGSTSPLHF
TRBV19	NA	TRBJ2-2	NA	TGTGCCAGTAAGAAACAGGGTAACGGGGAGCTGTTTTTT	CASKKQGNGELFF
TRBV6-5	TRBD1	TRBJ2-5	NA	TGTGCCATCTCGGACAGGCCTCCTCCGCGGACCCAGTACTTC	CAISDRPPPRTQYF
TRBV5-1	TRBD2	TRBJ2-7	NA	TGCGCCAGCAGCTCCGGGACTAGCGGGGGGATCTACGAGCAGTACTTC	CASSSGTSGGIYEQYF
TRBV3-1/TRBV3-2	TRBD2	TRBJ2-1	NA	TGTGCCAGCAGCCAAGTTAGCGGGGGCGCTTTCAATGAGCAGTTCTTC	CASSQVSGGAFNEQFF
TRBV10-3	TRBD2	TRBJ2-3	NA	TGTGCCATCAGTGCCTCTAGCGGGGAAGATACGCAGTATTTT	CAISASSGEDTQYF